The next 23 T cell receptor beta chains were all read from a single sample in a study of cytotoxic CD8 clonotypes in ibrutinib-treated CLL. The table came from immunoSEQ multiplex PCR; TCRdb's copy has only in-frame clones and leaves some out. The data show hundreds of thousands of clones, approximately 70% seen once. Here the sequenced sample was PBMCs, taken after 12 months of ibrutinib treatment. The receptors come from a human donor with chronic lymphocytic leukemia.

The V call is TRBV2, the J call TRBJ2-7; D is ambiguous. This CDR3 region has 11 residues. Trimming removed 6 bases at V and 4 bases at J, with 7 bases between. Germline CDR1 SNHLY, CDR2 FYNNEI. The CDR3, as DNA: TGTGCCAGCAGCCCCGGTTACGAGCAGTACTTC. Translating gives CASSPGYEQYF.

The CDR3 reads CSVPDATDYEQYF. The DNA of the CDR3 is TGCAGCGTCCCCGACGCCACGGACTACGAGCAGTACTTC. The chain joins TRBV29-1 to TRBJ2-7, with D hard to call. Trimming shortened V by 6 bases and J by 3 bases, and 15 bases separated the two germline ends. The CDR3 loop spans 13 amino acids. CDR1 is SQVTM, CDR2 ANQGSEA, per germline.

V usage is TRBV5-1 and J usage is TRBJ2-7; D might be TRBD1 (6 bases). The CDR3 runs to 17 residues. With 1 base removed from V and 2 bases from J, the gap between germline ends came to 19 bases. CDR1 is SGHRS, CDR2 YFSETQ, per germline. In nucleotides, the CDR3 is TGCGCCAGCAGCTTGCTTCCTCGCACAGGGCGCCCCTACGAGCAGTACTTC. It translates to CASSLLPRTGRPYEQYF.

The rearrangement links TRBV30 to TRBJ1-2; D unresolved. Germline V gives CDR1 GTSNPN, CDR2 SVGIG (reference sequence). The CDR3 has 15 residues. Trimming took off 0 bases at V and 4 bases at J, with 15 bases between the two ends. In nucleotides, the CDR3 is TGTGCCTGGAGTGTCGGACCGGGAAATTTCTATGGCTACACCTTC. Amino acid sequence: CAWSVGPGNFYGYTF.

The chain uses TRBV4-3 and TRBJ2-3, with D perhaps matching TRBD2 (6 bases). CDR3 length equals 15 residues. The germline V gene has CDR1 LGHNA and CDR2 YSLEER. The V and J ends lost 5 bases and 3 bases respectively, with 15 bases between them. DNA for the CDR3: TGCGCCAGCAGCTTAAGACTAGTAGGAACAGATACGCAGTATTTT. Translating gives CASSLRLVGTDTQYF.

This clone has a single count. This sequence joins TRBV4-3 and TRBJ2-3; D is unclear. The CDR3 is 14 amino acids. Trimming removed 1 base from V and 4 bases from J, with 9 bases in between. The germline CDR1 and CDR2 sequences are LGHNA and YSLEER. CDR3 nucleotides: TGCGCCAGCAGCCAAGCGAGGAGTCCAGATACGCAGTATTTT. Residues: CASSQARSPDTQYF.

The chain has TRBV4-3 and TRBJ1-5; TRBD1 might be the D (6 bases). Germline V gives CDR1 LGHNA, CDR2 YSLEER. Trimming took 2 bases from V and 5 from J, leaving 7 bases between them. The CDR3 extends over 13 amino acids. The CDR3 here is CASSQHRDQPQHF. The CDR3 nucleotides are TGCGCCAGCAGCCAACACAGGGATCAGCCCCAGCATTTT.

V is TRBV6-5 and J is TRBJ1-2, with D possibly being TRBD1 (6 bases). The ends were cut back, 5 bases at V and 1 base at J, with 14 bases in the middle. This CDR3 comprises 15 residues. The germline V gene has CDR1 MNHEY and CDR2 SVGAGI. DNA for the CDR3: TGTGCCAGCAGTGCGCAGGGGTCCGGTAACTATGGCTACACCTTC. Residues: CASSAQGSGNYGYTF.

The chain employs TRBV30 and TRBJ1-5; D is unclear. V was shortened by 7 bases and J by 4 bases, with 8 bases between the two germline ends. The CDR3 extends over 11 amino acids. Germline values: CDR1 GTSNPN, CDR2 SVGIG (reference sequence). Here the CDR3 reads CAFGRNQPQHF. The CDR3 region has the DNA TGTGCCTTCGGAAGGAATCAGCCCCAGCATTTT.

The CDR3 nucleotides are TGTGCCAGCAGCGTCCCGGGACAGGGGACTAGCTCTGGGGCCAACGTCCTGACTTTC. This encodes CASSVPGQGTSSGANVLTF. This chain links TRBV9 with TRBJ2-6; 10 bases map to TRBD1. The V gene end was trimmed by 2 bases and the J gene end by 0 bases; junction bases not matched to a gene: 8. The CDR3 sequence is 19 residues long. The germline V gene encodes CDR1 SGDLS and CDR2 YYNGEE.

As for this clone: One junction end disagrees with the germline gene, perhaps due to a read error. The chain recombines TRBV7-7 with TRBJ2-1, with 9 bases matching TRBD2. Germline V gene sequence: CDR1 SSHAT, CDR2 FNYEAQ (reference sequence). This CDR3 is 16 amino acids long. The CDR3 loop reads CASSLVSGSPYNEQFF. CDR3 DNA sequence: TGTGCTAGCAGCTTAGTTAGCGGGAGTCCCTACAATGAGCAGTTCTTC.

The CDR3 DNA is TGTGCCAGCTCACCTCAAAACACAGGGTCCTACGAGCAGTACTTC. This gives the protein CASSPQNTGSYEQYF. This sequence joins TRBV18 and TRBJ2-7; the D gene is possibly TRBD1 (6 bases). CDR3 length equals 15 residues. Germline V CDR1 and CDR2: KGHSH, LQKENI. V lost 3 bases, J lost 1 base, and 13 bases lay in between.

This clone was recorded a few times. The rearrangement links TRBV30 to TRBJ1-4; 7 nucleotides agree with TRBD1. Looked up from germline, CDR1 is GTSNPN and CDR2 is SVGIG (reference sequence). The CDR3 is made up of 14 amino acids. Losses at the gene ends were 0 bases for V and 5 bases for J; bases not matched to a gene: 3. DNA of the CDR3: TGTGCCTGGAGTGTAGACAGGGTGAATGAAAAACTGTTTTTT. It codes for CAWSVDRVNEKLFF.

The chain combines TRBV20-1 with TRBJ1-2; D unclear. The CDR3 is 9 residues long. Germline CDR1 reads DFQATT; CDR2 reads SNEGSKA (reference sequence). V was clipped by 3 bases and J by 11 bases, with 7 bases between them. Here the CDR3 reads CSASRRYTF. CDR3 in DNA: TGCAGTGCTAGCCGGCGGTACACCTTC.

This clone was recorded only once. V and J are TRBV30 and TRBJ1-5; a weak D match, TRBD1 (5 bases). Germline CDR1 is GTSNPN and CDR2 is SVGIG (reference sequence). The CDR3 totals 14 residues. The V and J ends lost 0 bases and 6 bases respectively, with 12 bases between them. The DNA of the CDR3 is TGTGCCTGGAGTGTACTTACAGGAGGTCAGCCCCAGCATTTT. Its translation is CAWSVLTGGQPQHF. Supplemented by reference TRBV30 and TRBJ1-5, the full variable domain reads SQTIHQWPATLVQPVGSPLSLECTVEGTSNPNLYWYRQAAGRGLQLLFYSVGIGQISSEVPQNLSASRPQDRQFILSSKKLLLSDSGFYLCAWSVLTGGQPQHFGDGTRLSIL.

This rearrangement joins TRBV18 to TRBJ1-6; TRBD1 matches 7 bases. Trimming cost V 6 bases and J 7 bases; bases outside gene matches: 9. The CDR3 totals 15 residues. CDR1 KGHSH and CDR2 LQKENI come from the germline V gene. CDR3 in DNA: TGTGCCAGCTCCCCAGCACAGGGGAGGAATTCACCCCTCCACTTT. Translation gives CASSPAQGRNSPLHF.

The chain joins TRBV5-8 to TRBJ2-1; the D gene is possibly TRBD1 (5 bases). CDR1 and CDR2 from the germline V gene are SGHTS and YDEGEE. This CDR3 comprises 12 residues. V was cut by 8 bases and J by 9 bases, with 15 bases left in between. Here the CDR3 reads CARSPGMGEQFF. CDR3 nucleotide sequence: TGTGCCAGAAGCCCAGGGATGGGTGAGCAGTTCTTC.

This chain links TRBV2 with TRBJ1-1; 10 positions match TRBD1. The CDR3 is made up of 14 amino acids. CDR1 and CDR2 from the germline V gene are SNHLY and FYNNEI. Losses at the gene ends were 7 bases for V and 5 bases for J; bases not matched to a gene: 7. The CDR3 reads CASTRDRGGTEAFF. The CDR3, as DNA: TGTGCCAGCACCCGGGACAGGGGAGGAACTGAAGCTTTCTTT.

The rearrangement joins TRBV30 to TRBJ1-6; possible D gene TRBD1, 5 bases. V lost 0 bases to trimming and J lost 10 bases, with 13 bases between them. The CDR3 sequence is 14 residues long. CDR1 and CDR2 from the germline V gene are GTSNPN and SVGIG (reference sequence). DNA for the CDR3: TGTGCCTGGAGTGTACGGGGCGGGGGATCACCCCTCCACTTT. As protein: CAWSVRGGGSPLHF. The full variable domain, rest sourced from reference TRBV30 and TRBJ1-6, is SQTIHQWPATLVQPVGSPLSLECTVEGTSNPNLYWYRQAAGRGLQLLFYSVGIGQISSEVPQNLSASRPQDRQFILSSKKLLLSDSGFYLCAWSVRGGGSPLHFGNGTRLTVT.

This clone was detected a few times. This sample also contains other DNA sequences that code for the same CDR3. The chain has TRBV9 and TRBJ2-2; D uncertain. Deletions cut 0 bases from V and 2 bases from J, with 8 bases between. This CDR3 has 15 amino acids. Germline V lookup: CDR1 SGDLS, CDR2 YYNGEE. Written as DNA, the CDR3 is TGTGCCAGCAGCGTAGGCCCAGGTAACACCGGGGAGCTGTTTTTT. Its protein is CASSVGPGNTGELFF.

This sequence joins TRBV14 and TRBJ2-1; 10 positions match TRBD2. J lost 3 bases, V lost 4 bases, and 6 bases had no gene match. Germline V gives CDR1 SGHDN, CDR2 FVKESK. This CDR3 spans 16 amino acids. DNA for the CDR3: TGTGCCAGCAGCCGCAGACTAGCGGGTCTCTACAATGAGCAGTTCTTC. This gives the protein CASSRRLAGLYNEQFF.

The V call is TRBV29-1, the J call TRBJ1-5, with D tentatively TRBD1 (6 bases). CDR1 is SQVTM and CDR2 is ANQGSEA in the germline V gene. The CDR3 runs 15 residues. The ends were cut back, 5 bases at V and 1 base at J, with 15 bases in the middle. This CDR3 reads CSVLLSGVSNQPQHF. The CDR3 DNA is TGCAGCGTTCTCTTGTCAGGGGTGAGCAATCAGCCCCAGCATTTT.

For the CDR3, the DNA is TGTGCCAGCAGCTTAGGGACGCAGGTCGAGCAGTACTTC. Its protein product is CASSLGTQVEQYF. The V gene is TRBV7-2, the J gene TRBJ2-7; D remains unclear. CDR1 and CDR2 (germline): SGHTA, FQGNSA. The CDR3 extends over 13 amino acids. Trimming pared 1 base from V and 6 bases from J, leaving 10 bases between. Together with reference TRBV7-2 and TRBJ2-7, the CDR3 gives the full variable domain: GAGVSQSPSNKVTEKGKDVELRCDPISGHTALYWYRQSLGQGLEFLIYFQGNSAPDKSGLPSDRFSAERTGGSVSTLTIQRTQQEDSAVYLCASSLGTQVEQYFGPGTRLTVT.